The clone carrying this T cell receptor beta chain occurred a few times. Its antigen is still unknown. The sample comes from a study of identical twins. The CDR3 has 20 residues. V was clipped by 1 base and J by 5 bases, with 29 bases between them. Germline V gene data show CDR1 as MGHRA and CDR2 as YSYEKL. Regarding the study as a whole: Beta out-of-frame twin sharing showed a weaker excess.

TCRdb re-called the 5' RACE reads with MiXCR, one entry per CDR3 protein. This sample carries 1.5 million to 2 million distinct CDR3 sequences, 25% to 35% of them seen once, and the ten largest clones take about 0.27%. This TCR came from a newborn girl in good health. V gene TRBV4-1 combines with J gene TRBJ2-5; TRBD2 is a possible D gene (6 bases). The sample taken for sequencing was cord blood. CDR3 protein: CASSQVRGPEGFFLQETQYF. The CDR3 region has the DNA TGCGCCAGCAGCCAAGTCCGCGGACCGGAGGGGTTCTTTTTGCAGGAGACCCAGTACTTC.